The 15 T cell receptor beta chains given below trace back to one sample, sequenced in a study of blood T cell repertoires in COVID-19. The assay was immunoSEQ multiplex PCR, and TCRdb's table has in-frame clones only and misses some. The table records 200,000 to 250,000 clones, over 70% of them present only once. Sequenced input: PBMCs or T cells enriched from blood (not recorded which). The receptors shown here come from a woman aged 30 to 39 who had been exposed to COVID-19.

This rearrangement joins TRBV7-9 to TRBJ2-7; D is perhaps TRBD2 (6 bases). The germline CDR1 and CDR2 sequences are SEHNR and FQNEAQ (reference sequence). The CDR3 contains 14 residues. V shed 3 bases and J shed 2 bases, with 11 bases lying between them. The chain's CDR3 is CASSFRELTYEQYF. CDR3 in DNA: TGTGCCAGCAGCTTCCGGGAGCTCACCTACGAGCAGTACTTC.

The chain joins TRBV11-2 to TRBJ1-1, with D maybe TRBD1 (6 bases). Germline V lookup: CDR1 SGHAT, CDR2 FQNNGV. Trimming stripped 4 bases from V and 10 bases from J, with 13 bases between. This CDR3 spans 12 amino acids. The CDR3 bases are TGTGCCAGCAGCTATGACAGGCTAGGAGCTTTCTTT. Protein: CASSYDRLGAFF.

This clone was picked up a small number of times. The genes are TRBV11-2 and TRBJ2-7; D may be TRBD2 (5 bases). This CDR3 region has 14 residues. Germline CDR1 SGHAT, CDR2 FQNNGV. V shed 2 bases and J shed 3 bases, with 11 bases lying between them. In DNA form, the CDR3 reads TGTGCCAGCAGCTTAAGAGGGAATTACTACGAGCAGTACTTC. Translated: CASSLRGNYYEQYF.

V usage is TRBV18 and J usage is TRBJ1-2, with 8 bases identical to TRBD1. The length of the CDR3 is 15 residues. Germline CDR1 reads KGHSH; CDR2 reads LQKENI. The V and J ends lost 1 base and 4 bases, in that order; junction bases with no gene match: 5. The CDR3 nucleotides read TGTGCCAGCTCACCACTGGACAGGGAAGGCTATGGCTACACCTTC. Translated, it gives CASSPLDREGYGYTF.

This chain links TRBV4-1 with TRBJ2-6; TRBD2 aligns across 14 bases. J lost 2 bases, V lost 0 bases, and 3 bases had no gene match. The CDR3 sequence is 19 residues long. The germline V gene encodes CDR1 MGHRA and CDR2 YSYEKL. In nucleotides, the CDR3 is TGCGCCAGCAGCCAAGAAACGACTAGCGGGAGGGCTGGGGCCAACGTCCTGACTTTC. It encodes CASSQETTSGRAGANVLTF.

As DNA, the CDR3 is TGCAGCGTTATAGCGGGAGTAAATGAGCAGTTCTTC. Protein sequence: CSVIAGVNEQFF. The genes are TRBV29-1 and TRBJ2-1; 9 nucleotides align to TRBD2. Trimming removed 5 bases from V and 7 bases from J; junction bases left unmatched: 3. Germline CDR1 and CDR2: SQVTM and ANQGSEA. This CDR3 has 12 amino acids.

The V gene is TRBV20-1, the J gene TRBJ2-1; 8 bases line up with TRBD2. J was trimmed by 0 bases and V by 3 bases; bases with no gene match: 7. This CDR3 has 16 amino acids. From germline, CDR1 is DFQATT and CDR2 SNEGSKA (reference sequence). CDR3 sequence reads: CSASTSGGSSYNEQFF. CDR3 nucleotide sequence: TGCAGTGCTAGTACCAGCGGGGGAAGCTCCTACAATGAGCAGTTCTTC.

The rearrangement links TRBV7-6 to TRBJ2-5; unclear D gene. Germline loops: CDR1 SGHVS, CDR2 FNYEAQ. This CDR3 region has 12 residues. Deletions cut 3 bases from V and 2 bases from J, with 4 bases between. As DNA, the CDR3 is TGTGCCAGCAGCTTCCCGCAAGAGACCCAGTACTTC. As protein: CASSFPQETQYF.

The chain employs TRBV2 and TRBJ2-3; maybe TRBD1 (6 bases). V was shortened by 7 bases and J by 2 bases, with 13 bases between the two germline ends. The CDR3 length is 14 residues. Germline-derived CDR1 and CDR2 are SNHLY and FYNNEI. CDR3 nucleotide sequence: TGTGCCAGCACCGAAGGGGGAGACACAGATACGCAGTATTTT. Protein: CASTEGGDTDTQYF.

The chain is built from TRBV10-2 and TRBJ2-3; the match to TRBD2 covers 9 bases. J was trimmed by 1 base and V by 8 bases; bases with no gene match: 10. CDR1 is WSHSY and CDR2 is SAAADI in the germline V gene. The CDR3 runs to 16 residues. The CDR3 loop reads CASAETSGLGTDTQYF. Written as DNA, the CDR3 is TGCGCCAGCGCCGAGACTAGCGGCCTTGGCACAGATACGCAGTATTTT.

This chain uses TRBV30 with TRBJ2-2; 9 nucleotides agree with TRBD2. The CDR3 loop spans 17 amino acids. Trimming took 2 bases from V and 5 from J; bases not matched to a gene: 12. Germline V gene lookup returns CDR1 GTSNPN and CDR2 SVGIG (reference sequence). The CDR3 spells CAWSLAGIREGTGELFF. The DNA for the CDR3 is TGTGCCTGGAGTCTAGCGGGAATACGCGAGGGAACCGGGGAGCTGTTTTTT.

The chain uses TRBV24-1 and TRBJ2-1; weak D call: TRBD2 (7 bases). CDR3 length: 13 residues. Deletions cut 1 base from V and 10 bases from J, with 10 bases between. The germline CDR1 and CDR2 sequences are KGHDR and SFDVKD. CDR3: CATSDLRGGEQFF. CDR3 nucleotides: TGTGCCACCAGTGATTTAAGGGGGGGAGAGCAGTTCTTC.

The J gene is TRBJ1-1, the V gene TRBV7-9; TRBD1 matches 8 bases. The germline CDR1 and CDR2 sequences are SEHNR and FQNEAQ (reference sequence). J gave up 2 bases and V 8 bases, and 4 bases lay outside the gene matches. The CDR3 loop spans 13 amino acids. The CDR3 DNA is TGTGCCAGCGTCGGACAGGGCAACACTGAAGCTTTCTTT. Protein sequence: CASVGQGNTEAFF.

CDR3 sequence: CASSPRQGWQPQHF. The CDR3 nucleotides read TGTGCCAGTAGTCCCCGACAGGGTTGGCAGCCCCAGCATTTT. This chain links TRBV19 with TRBJ1-5, with 7 bases that match TRBD1. Per the germline V gene, CDR1 is LNHDA and CDR2 is SQIVND (reference sequence). This CDR3 is built from 14 residues. The V segment lost 5 bases and the J segment 7 bases; nucleotides outside the gene matches: 8.

The CDR3 loop reads CASSQAGTSPYNEQFF. The CDR3 DNA reads as TGTGCCAGCAGCCAAGCCGGGACTAGCCCATACAATGAGCAGTTCTTC. This chain uses TRBV4-2 with TRBJ2-1; TRBD2 matches at 9 bases. Germline loops: CDR1 LGHNA, CDR2 YNFKEQ. The CDR3 has 16 amino acids. V lost 1 base and J lost 4; bases outside the gene matches: 5.